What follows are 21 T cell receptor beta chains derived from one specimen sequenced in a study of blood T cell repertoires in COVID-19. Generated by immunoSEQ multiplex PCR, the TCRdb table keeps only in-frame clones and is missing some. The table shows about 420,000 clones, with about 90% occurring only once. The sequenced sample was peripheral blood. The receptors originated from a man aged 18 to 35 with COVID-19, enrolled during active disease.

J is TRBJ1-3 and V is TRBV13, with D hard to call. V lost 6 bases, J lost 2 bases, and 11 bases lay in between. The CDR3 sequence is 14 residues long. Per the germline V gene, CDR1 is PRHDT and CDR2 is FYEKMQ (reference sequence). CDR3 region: CASRSPGTGNTIYF. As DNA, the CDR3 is TGTGCCAGCAGATCACCCGGGACTGGAAACACCATATATTTT.

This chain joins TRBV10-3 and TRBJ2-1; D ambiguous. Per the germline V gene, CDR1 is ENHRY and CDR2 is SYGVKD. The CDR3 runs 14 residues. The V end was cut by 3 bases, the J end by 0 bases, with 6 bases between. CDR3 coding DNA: TGTGCCATCAGTGACTGGAGCTCCTACAATGAGCAGTTCTTC. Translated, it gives CAISDWSSYNEQFF.

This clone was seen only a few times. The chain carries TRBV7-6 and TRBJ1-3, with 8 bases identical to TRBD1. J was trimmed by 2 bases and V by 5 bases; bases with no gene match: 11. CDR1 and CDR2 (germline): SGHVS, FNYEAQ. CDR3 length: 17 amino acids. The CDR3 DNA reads TGTGCCAGCAGCCAGCAGACCGCAGGGGGCACTGGAAACACCATATATTTT. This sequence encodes CASSQQTAGGTGNTIYF. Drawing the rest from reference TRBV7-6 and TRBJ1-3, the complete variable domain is GAGVSQSPRYKVTKRGQDVALRCDPISGHVSLYWYRQALGQGPEFLTYFNYEAQQDKSGLPNDRFSAERPEGSISTLTIQRTEQRDSAMYRCASSQQTAGGTGNTIYFGEGSWLTVV.

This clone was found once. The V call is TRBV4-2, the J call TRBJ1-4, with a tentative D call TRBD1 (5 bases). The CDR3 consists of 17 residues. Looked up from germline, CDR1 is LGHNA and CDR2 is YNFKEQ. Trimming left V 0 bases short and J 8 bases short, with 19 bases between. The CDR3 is CASSQDFGGTKGEKLFF. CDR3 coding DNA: TGTGCCAGCAGCCAAGACTTTGGAGGGACGAAAGGAGAAAAACTGTTTTTT.

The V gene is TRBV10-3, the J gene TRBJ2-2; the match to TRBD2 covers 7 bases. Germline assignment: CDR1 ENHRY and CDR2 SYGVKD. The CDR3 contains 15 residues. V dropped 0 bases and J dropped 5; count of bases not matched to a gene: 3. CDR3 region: CAISESGGSTGELFF. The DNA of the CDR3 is TGTGCCATCAGTGAGTCTGGCGGGAGTACCGGGGAGCTGTTTTTT.

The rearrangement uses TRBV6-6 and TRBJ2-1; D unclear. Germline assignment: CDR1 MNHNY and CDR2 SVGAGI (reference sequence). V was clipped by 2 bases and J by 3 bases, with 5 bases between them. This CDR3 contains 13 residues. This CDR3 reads CASSYGGYNEQFF. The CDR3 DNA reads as TGTGCCAGCAGTTACGGCGGCTACAATGAGCAGTTCTTC.

The CDR3 DNA is TGTGCCAGCAGCTTCACTAGCGGGAGGGCCACCGGGGAGCTGTTTTTT. It is translated as CASSFTSGRATGELFF. The genes are TRBV7-3 and TRBJ2-2; 13 nucleotides match TRBD2. Germline assignment: CDR1 SGHTA and CDR2 FQGTGA. The CDR3 has 16 amino acids. The junction had 2 bases not matched to a gene; V was cut back by 3 bases and J by 4 bases.

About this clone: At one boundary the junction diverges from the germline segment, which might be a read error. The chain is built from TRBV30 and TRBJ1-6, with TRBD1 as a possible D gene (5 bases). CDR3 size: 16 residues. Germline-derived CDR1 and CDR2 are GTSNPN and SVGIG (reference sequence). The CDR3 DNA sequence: TGTGCCTGGAGCCCTTTGGGGGGGTCCTTTAATTCACCCCTCCACTTT. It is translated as CAWSPLGGSFNSPLHF.

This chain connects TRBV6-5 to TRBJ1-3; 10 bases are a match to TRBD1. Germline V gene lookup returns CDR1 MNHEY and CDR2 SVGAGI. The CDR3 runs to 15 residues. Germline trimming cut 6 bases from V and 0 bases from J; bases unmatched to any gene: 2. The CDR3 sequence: CASSGDRGSGNTIYF. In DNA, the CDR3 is TGTGCCAGCAGCGGGGACAGGGGCTCTGGAAACACCATATATTTT.

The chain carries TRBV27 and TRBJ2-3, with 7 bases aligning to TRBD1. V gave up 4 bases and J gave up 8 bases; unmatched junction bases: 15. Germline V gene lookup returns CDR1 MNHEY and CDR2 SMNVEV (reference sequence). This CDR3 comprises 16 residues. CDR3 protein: CASSWTGQNPLSTQYF. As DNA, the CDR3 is TGTGCCAGCAGTTGGACAGGACAAAATCCGCTGTCTACGCAGTATTTT.

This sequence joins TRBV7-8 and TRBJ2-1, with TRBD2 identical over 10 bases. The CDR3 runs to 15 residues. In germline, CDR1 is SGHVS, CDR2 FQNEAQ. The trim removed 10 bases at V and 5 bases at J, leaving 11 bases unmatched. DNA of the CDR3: TGTGCCACTGAGGGCTCGGGACTAGCGAACAATGAGCAGTTCTTC. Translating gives CATEGSGLANNEQFF. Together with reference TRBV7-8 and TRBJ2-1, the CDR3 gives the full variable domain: GAGVSQSPRYKVAKRGQDVALRCDPISGHVSLFWYQQALGQGPEFLTYFQNEAQLDKSGLPSDRFFAERPEGSVSTLKIQRTQQEDSAVYLCATEGSGLANNEQFFGPGTRLTVL.

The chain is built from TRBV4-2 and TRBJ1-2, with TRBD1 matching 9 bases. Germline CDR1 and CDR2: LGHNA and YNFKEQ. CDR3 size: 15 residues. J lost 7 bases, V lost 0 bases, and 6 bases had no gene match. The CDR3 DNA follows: TGTGCCAGCAGCCAAGATTCGGGACAGGGCACTGGCTACACCTTC. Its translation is CASSQDSGQGTGYTF.

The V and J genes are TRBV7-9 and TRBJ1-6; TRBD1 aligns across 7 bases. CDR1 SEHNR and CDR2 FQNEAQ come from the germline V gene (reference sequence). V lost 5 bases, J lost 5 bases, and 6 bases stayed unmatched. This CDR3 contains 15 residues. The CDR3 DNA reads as TGTGCCAGCAGCCCTGGGACAGCCAATAATTCACCCCTCCACTTT. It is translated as CASSPGTANNSPLHF.

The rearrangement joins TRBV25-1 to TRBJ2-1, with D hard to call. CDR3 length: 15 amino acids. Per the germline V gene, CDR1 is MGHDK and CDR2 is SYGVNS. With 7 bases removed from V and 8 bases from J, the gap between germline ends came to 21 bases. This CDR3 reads CASTRPNAYYDEQFF. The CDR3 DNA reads TGTGCCAGCACTCGCCCTAACGCCTATTACGATGAGCAGTTCTTC.

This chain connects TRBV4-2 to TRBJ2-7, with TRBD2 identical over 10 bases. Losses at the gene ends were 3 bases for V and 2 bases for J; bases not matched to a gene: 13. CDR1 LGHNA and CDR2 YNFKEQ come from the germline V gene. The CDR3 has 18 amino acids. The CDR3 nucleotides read TGTGCCAGCAGCCAGGCTCACCGGACTAGCGGTTCTCCCTACGAGCAGTACTTC. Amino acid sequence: CASSQAHRTSGSPYEQYF.

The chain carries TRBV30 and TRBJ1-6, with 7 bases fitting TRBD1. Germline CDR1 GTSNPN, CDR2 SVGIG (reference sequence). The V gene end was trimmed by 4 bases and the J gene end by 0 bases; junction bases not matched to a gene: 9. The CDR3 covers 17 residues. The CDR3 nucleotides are TGTGCCTGGAACCTAGCAGGGGGGAGCTCCTATAATTCACCCCTCCACTTT. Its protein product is CAWNLAGGSSYNSPLHF.

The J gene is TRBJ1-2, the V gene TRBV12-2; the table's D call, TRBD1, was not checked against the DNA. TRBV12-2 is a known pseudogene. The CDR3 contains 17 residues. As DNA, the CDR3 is TGTGCAAGTCGCCTCCAGGGCGGGACAGGGGTCCAGAATGGCTACACCTTC. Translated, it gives CASRLQGGTGVQNGYTF.

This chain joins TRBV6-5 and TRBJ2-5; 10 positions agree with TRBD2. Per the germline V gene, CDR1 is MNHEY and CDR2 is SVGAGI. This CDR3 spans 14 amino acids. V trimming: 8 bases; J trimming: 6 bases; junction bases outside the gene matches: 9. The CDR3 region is CASQDSGRIKTQYF. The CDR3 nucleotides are TGTGCCAGCCAAGATAGCGGGAGGATAAAGACCCAGTACTTC.

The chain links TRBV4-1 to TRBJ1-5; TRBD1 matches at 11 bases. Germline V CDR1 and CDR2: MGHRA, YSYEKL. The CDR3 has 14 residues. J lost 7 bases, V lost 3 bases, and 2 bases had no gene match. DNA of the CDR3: TGCGCCAGCAGCCACGGGACAGGGGGACAGCCCCAGCATTTT. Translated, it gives CASSHGTGGQPQHF.

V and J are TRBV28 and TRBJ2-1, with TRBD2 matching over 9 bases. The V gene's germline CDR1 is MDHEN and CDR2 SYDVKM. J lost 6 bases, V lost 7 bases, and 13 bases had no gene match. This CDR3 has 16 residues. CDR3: CASTIPGLAGSNEQFF. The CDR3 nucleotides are TGTGCCAGCACCATCCCGGGGCTAGCGGGGTCCAATGAGCAGTTCTTC. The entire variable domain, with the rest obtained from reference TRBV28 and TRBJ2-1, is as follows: DVKVTQSSRYLVKRTGEKVFLECVQDMDHENMFWYRQDPGLGLRLIYFSYDVKMKEKGDIPEGYSVSREKKERFSLILESASTNQTSMYLCASTIPGLAGSNEQFFGPGTRLTVL.

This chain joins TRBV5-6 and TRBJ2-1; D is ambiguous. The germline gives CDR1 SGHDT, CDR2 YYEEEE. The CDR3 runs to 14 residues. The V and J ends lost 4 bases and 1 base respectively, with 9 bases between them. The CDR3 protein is CASSPLGSYNEQFF. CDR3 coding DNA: TGTGCCAGCAGCCCCCTCGGTTCCTACAATGAGCAGTTCTTC.